The TCR beta chain described here comes from a study of cytomegalovirus exposure and HLA in healthy donors. As concerns this clone: The antigen remains unidentified.

CDR3 length: 13 amino acids. Germline V CDR1 and CDR2: PRHDT, FYEKMQ (reference sequence). The V end was cut by 1 base, the J end by 16 bases, with 17 bases between. Method: immunoSEQ multiplex PCR; TCRdb's copy keeps in-frame clones and lacks some. The table has under 150,000 clones, roughly 86% seen once; the top ten hold 8.7%. Study-wide results and caveats: Listed as cytomegalovirus-associated were 150 to 200 TCR beta chains. In vitro experiments confirmed that a few CMV-associated chains were specific for CMV antigens.

Donors came from a validation cohort of some 130 subjects, distinct from the first 666-subject cohort. Material: PBMCs. The clonotype was recovered from a man between 18 and 29 years old in good health and CMV-seropositive. The genes are TRBV13 and TRBJ2-1; D ambiguous. In DNA form, the CDR3 reads TGTGCCAGCAGCTTAGCCATTGAGAGGTTCTTTTTCTTC. Translated: CASSLAIERFFFF.